By share, the clone carrying this T cell receptor beta chain counts as medium-sized. Its target is not known. The germline V and J ends were trimmed by 5 bases and 3 bases, with 11 bases remaining between them. The germline V gene encodes CDR1 DFQATT and CDR2 SNEGSKA (reference sequence). This CDR3 region has 12 residues. These data come from a study of metastatic and nonmetastatic thyroid tumors. Overall study: Across blood and tumor or nodule tissue, repertoires from malignant and benign thyroid patients were compared with one another. The study's findings and limits: Across blood and tumor, TCR beta diversity in malignant thyroid tumors was reportedly significantly higher than in benign nodules.

Thyroid surgery was preceded by no treatment in any patient. In the original analysis: The distant-metastasis classifier for papillary thyroid cancer was built from CDR3 differences across clinicopathological groups. TCRdb reprocessed the PCR reads using MiXCR. In this record, the V and J calls reflect TCRdb's handling and not the investigators' own analysis. Altogether approximately 5,400 clones are present, less than 40% being singletons, with the ten largest covering less than 25%. V gene TRBV20-1 combines with J gene TRBJ2-7, with a weak D call TRBD1 (5 bases). This TCR derives from a female donor with papillary thyroid cancer or a benign thyroid nodule (not recorded which). Some clones in this sample may be carry-over from other donors' samples. Sequenced input: adjacent normal tissue. CDR3 nucleotide sequence: TGCAGTGCTCAGGCCAGGGACTACGAGCAGTACTTC. This translates into CSAQARDYEQYF.